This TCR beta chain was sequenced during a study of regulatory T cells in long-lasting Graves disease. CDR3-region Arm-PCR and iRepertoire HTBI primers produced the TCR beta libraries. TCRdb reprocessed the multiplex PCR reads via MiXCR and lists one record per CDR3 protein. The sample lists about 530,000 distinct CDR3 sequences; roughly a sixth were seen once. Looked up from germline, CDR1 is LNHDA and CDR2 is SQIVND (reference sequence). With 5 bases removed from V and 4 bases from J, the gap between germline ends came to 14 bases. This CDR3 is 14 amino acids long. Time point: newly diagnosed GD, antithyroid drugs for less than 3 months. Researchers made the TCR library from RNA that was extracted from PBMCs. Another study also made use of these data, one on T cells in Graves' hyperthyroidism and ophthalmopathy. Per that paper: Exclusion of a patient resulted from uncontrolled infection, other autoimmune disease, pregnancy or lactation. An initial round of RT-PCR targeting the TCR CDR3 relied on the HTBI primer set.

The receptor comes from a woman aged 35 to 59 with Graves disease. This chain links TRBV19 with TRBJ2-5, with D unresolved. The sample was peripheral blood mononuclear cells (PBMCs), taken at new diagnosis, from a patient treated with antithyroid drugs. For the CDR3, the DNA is TGTGCCAGTAGTCCTGACCCGGCCCGAGAGACCCAGTACTTC. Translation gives CASSPDPARETQYF.